This TCR beta chain was identified in a study of CXCR3-negative and CXCR3-positive naive CD8 T cells. Whole-study findings and limits: TRB CDR3s were more hydrophobic in CXCR3-positive than in CXCR3-negative naive cells. CXCR3 expression dropped partially after cryopreservation, and most assays relied on fresh PBMCs. Naive subsets were similarly diverse, while memory CD8+ repertoires were much less diverse.

With UMI labels, 5' RACE was used to prepare the TRB cDNA libraries. From its re-call of the 5' RACE reads, TCRdb lists each CDR3 protein once, without DNA. The table for this sample gives roughly 100,000 distinct CDR3 sequences. About this clonotype: Its antigen is undetermined.

Germline loops: CDR1 MNHEY, CDR2 SMNVEV (reference sequence). The CDR3 sequence is 16 residues long. The clonotype originates from a human donor in good health. Some clones in this sample may be carry-over from other donors' samples. Material: naive CXCR3+ CD8+ T cells from blood. This sample's subset: CD45RO-CCR7+CD27+CD95- naive CD8+ T cells expressing CXCR3 (TNR3+). The chain carries TRBV27 and TRBJ2-7; TCRdb indicates TRBD1, and absent DNA this call remains unverified. The CDR3 is CASSLDRGEVSYEQYF.